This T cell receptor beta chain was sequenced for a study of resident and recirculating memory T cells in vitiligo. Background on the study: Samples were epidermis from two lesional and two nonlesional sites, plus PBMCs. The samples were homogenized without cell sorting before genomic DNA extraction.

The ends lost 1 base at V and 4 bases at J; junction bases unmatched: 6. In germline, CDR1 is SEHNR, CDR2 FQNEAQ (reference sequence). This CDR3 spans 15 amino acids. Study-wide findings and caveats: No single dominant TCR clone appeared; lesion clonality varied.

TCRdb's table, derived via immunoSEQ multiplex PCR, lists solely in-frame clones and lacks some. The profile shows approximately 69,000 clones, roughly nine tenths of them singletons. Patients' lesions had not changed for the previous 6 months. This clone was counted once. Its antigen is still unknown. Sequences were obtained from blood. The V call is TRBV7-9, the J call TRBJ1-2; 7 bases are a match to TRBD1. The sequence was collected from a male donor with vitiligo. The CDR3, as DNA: TGTGCCAGCAGCTTAGTTACGACAGGGAGCTATGGCTACACCTTC. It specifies CASSLVTTGSYGYTF. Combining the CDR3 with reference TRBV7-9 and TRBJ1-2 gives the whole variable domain DTGVSQNPRHKITKRGQNVTFRCDPISEHNRLYWYRQTLGQGPEFLTYFQNEAQLEKSRLLSDRFSAERPKGSFSTLEIQRTEQGDSAMYLCASSLVTTGSYGYTFGSGTRLTVV.